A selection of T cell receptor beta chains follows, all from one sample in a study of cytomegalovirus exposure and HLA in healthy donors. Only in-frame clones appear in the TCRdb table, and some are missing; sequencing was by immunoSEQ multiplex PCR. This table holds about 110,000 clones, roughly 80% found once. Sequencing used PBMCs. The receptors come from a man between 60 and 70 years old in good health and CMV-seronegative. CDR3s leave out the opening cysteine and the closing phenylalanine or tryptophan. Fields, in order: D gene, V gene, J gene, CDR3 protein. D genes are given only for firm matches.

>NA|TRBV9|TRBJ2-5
ASSVRGGDETQY
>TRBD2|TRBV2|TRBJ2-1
ASSILAGGPGNEQF
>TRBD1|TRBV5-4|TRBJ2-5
ASSWRQGEGQETQY
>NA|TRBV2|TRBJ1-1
ASSLEGGLTEAF
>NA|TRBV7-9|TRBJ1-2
STHMGGHGYT
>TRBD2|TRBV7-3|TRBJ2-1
ASSLLASGFANNEQF
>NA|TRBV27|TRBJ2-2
ASSHLGLEGRELF
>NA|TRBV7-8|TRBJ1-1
ASSPLGGKNTEAF
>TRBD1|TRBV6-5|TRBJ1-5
ASSPTGGRNQPQH
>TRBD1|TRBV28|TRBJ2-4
ASSPNRGLSIQY
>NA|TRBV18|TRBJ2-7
ASSPNPTYEQY
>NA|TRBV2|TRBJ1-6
ASTPGERSPLH
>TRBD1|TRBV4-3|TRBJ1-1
ASSQALTGTGKNTEAF
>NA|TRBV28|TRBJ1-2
ASSSQGASGYGYT
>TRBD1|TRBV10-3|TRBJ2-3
AIRAGTGRDTQY
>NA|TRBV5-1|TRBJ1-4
ASRWKTTTNEKLF
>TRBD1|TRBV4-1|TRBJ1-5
ASSQDGIQGASQH
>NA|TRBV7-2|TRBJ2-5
ASRGPGETQY
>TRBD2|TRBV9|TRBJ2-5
ASSPGASGGRETQY
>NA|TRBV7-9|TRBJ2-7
ASSRRGSYEQY
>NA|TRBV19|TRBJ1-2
ASSINARTANYGYT
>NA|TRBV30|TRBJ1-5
AWSRGTMDQPQH
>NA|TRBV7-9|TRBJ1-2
ASSSGNGAGYGYT
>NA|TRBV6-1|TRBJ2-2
ASIRGQGYGELF
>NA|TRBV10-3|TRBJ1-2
AITREVDYGYT
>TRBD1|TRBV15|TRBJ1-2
ATNRDQPQGQGHYGYT
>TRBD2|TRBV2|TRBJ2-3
ASSESGGDTDTQY
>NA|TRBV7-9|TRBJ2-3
ASSLPSGQPSTDTQY
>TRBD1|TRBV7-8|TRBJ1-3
ASSFTGGTGNTIY
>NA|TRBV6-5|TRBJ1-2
ASSLVAVGHGYT
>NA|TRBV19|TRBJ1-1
ASRLGGKGNTEAF
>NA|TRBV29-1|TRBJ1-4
SVLPQGEKLF
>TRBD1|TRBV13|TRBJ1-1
ASSLGTGWTEAF
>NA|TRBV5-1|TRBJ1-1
ASSSQGRGLRNTEAF
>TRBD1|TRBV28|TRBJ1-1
ASSPRDRVITEAF
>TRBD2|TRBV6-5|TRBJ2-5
ASAKPSGDQETQY
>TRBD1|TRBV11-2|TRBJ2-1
ASSLAPGQGAGNEQF
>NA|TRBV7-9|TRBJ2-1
ASSLRSGRGNEQF
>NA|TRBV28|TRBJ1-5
ASSLPGGYNQPQH
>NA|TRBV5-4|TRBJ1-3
ASSLGGVSGNTIY
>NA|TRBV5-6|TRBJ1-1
ASSLRGIQKGTEAF
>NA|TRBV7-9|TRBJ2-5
ASSPRGPETQY
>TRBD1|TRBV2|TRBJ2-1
ASRRLTGTGKNNEQF
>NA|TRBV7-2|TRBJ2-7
ASSSQLRAYEQY
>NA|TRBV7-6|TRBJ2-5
ASSLVGRQETQY
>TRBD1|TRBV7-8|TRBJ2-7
ASSSETGGSYEQY
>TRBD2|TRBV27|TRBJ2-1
ASSLRFGLAGNYNEQF
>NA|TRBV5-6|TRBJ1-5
ASSRFGNSNQPQH
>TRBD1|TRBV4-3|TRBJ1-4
ASRRQGANEKLF
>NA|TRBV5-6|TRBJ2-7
ASRGGGTYEQY
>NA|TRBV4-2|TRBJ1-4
ASSRVNREKNEKLF
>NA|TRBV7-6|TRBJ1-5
ASSQTGFGNQPQH
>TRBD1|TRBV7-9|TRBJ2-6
AGGDRGFSGANVLT
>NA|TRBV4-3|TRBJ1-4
ASSHNRARGEKLF
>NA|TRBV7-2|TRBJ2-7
ASSLDSTVGSYEQY
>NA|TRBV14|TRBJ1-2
ASSPTGLYGYT